The following is a T cell receptor beta chain sequence with its context. The entry originates in a study of shared clonotypes between healthy human individuals. TCRdb keeps only in-frame clones here, not all; method: immunoSEQ multiplex PCR. The table has 170,000 or so clones, roughly 70% seen once. This CDR3 has 15 residues. CDR1 and CDR2 from the germline V gene are MDHEN and SYDVKM. Trimming at V came to 6 bases and at J to 6 bases, leaving 9 bases not matched to a gene. The sequenced sample was memory CD4+ T cells sorted from blood. Subset here: CD45RA-negative fraction. The chain carries TRBV28 and TRBJ2-2; 8 bases line up with TRBD1. The receptor was isolated from a man aged 25 to 45 in good health. The CDR3 protein is CASRYTGGRAGELFF. The CDR3 region has the DNA TGTGCCAGCAGGTATACAGGGGGACGAGCCGGGGAGCTGTTTTTT.